The 20 T cell receptor beta chains below all came from one sample that was sequenced in a study of human T cells and chemical hapten exposure. TCRdb reprocessed the RACE reads with MiXCR, giving one entry per CDR3 protein. The table includes roughly 380,000 distinct CDR3 sequences, 4.5% to 5.5% detected once. Noted time point: pre-sensitization, week 0. Treatment in this sample: therapeutic diphenylcyclopropenone sensitization with weekly scalp DPC. The specimen was whole blood, collected in connection with sensitization to the hapten diphenylcyclopropenone (DPC). Receptors were obtained from a woman aged 45-65 years with alopecia areata. Some clones in this sample may be carry-over from other donors' samples.

This clonotype was counted at least ten times. The CDR3 DNA reads TGTGCCAGCAGCGACAGGGGATCCAATGAGCAGTTCTTC. Translating it yields CASSDRGSNEQFF. This sequence joins TRBV7-9 and TRBJ2-1; 8 bases line up with TRBD1. The CDR3 sequence is 13 residues long. Germline CDR1 reads SEHNR; CDR2 reads FQNEAQ (reference sequence). The ends lost 5 bases at V and 6 bases at J; junction bases unmatched: 3.

This clonotype occurred many times. The chain links TRBV29-1 to TRBJ1-4; TRBD1 might be the D (5 bases). There are 12 residues in the CDR3. CDR1 and CDR2 from the germline V gene are SQVTM and ANQGSEA. The germline V and J ends were trimmed by 7 bases and 4 bases, with 10 bases remaining between them. The CDR3 DNA follows: TGCAGCGGAAAGGGGCTTAATGAAAAACTGTTTTTT. It yields the protein CSGKGLNEKLFF.

This clonotype was counted many times. The rearrangement joins TRBV7-2 to TRBJ2-1; D gene unclear. Germline CDR1 and CDR2: SGHTA and FQGNSA. V lost 4 bases, J lost 5 bases, and 9 bases lay in between. The CDR3 covers 13 residues. The CDR3 protein is CASSSPPHNEQFF. In DNA, the CDR3 is TGTGCCAGCAGCTCGCCTCCTCACAATGAGCAGTTCTTC.

This clonotype was recorded at least ten times. The V gene is TRBV7-2, the J gene TRBJ1-5; 7 nucleotides match TRBD1. Losses at the gene ends were 5 bases for V and 0 bases for J; bases not matched to a gene: 4. The V gene's germline CDR1 is SGHTA and CDR2 FQGNSA. The CDR3 is 15 residues long. The CDR3 DNA sequence: TGTGCCAGCAGCCCCAGGACAGGTAGCAATCAGCCCCAGCATTTT. It is translated as CASSPRTGSNQPQHF.

This clonotype was counted many times. The V and J genes are TRBV28 and TRBJ1-5; D gene uncertain. Germline CDR1 reads MDHEN; CDR2 reads SYDVKM. Trimming left V 4 bases short and J 8 bases short, with 9 bases between. CDR3 length: 12 residues. The CDR3 protein is CASSSPREPQHF. CDR3 DNA sequence: TGTGCCAGCAGTTCCCCACGGGAGCCCCAGCATTTT.

This clonotype occurred many times. The chain has TRBV2 and TRBJ2-1; 8 nucleotides align to TRBD1. CDR1 and CDR2 from the germline V gene are SNHLY and FYNNEI. The CDR3 is made up of 17 amino acids. V gave up 1 base and J gave up 12 bases; unmatched junction bases: 17. Here the CDR3 reads CASSEGARTGRQIVQFF. The CDR3 bases are TGTGCCAGCAGTGAAGGGGCAAGGACAGGGAGGCAAATTGTGCAGTTCTTC.

This clonotype was observed many times. The rearrangement uses TRBV12-3 or TRBV12-4 and TRBJ2-1, with 8 bases identical to TRBD2. The ends lost 7 bases at V and 9 bases at J; junction bases unmatched: 8. The CDR3 covers 13 residues. Here the CDR3 DNA reads TGTGCCAGCACCCCGGGAGGGGCTGGTGAGCAGTTCTTC. Translation: CASTPGGAGEQFF.

This clonotype occurred many times. The chain links TRBV28 to TRBJ2-7; 10 nucleotides agree with TRBD2. From germline, CDR1 is MDHEN and CDR2 SYDVKM. J gave up 3 bases and V 7 bases, and 9 bases lay outside the gene matches. The CDR3 contains 15 residues. In nucleotides, the CDR3 is TGTGCCAGCACCCCTACAGCGGGGGGGGACTACGAGCAGTACTTC. It is translated as CASTPTAGGDYEQYF. The full variable domain, its missing parts supplied by reference TRBV28 and TRBJ2-7, is DVKVTQSSRYLVKRTGEKVFLECVQDMDHENMFWYRQDPGLGLRLIYFSYDVKMKEKGDIPEGYSVSREKKERFSLILESASTNQTSMYLCASTPTAGGDYEQYFGPGTRLTVT.

This clonotype occurred many times. The CDR3, as DNA: TGTGCCACCCGTAGCGTAGCGGGAGAGGAGCAGTTCTTC. It is translated as CATRSVAGEEQFF. The chain carries TRBV6-5 and TRBJ2-1; 9 bases match TRBD2. From germline, CDR1 is MNHEY and CDR2 SVGAGI. The CDR3 is 13 amino acids. Trimming cost V 10 bases and J 10 bases; bases outside gene matches: 11.

This clonotype was observed a few times. This chain joins TRBV5-1 and TRBJ1-1; D gene ambiguous. Germline CDR1 reads SGHRS; CDR2 reads YFSETQ. The CDR3 has 15 amino acids. V was cut by 2 bases and J by 2 bases, with 13 bases left in between. The CDR3 sequence is CASSFMTDLNTEAFF. CDR3 DNA sequence: TGCGCCAGCAGCTTTATGACGGACTTAAACACTGAAGCTTTCTTT.

V usage is TRBV5-1 and J usage is TRBJ2-3; D remains ambiguous. This CDR3 spans 16 amino acids. Germline assignment: CDR1 SGHRS and CDR2 YFSETQ. The germline V and J ends were trimmed by 1 base and 0 bases, with 12 bases remaining between them. Written as DNA, the CDR3 is TGCGCCAGCAGCTTGATGGGTCCGTCTAGCACAGATACGCAGTATTTT. This sequence encodes CASSLMGPSSTDTQYF.

This clonotype was observed many times. The J gene is TRBJ2-6, the V gene TRBV6-2 or TRBV6-3, with D unresolved. CDR1 is MNHEY, CDR2 SVGEGT, per germline. The CDR3 is 13 residues long. Trimming pared 2 bases from V and 9 bases from J, leaving 8 bases between. For the CDR3, the DNA is TGTGCCAGCAGTTACAGCGTCCACAACGTCCTGACTTTC. Its protein is CASSYSVHNVLTF.

This clonotype was detected many times. The CDR3 loop reads CSVARREPFHEQFF. In DNA form, the CDR3 reads TGCAGCGTTGCAAGGCGGGAGCCCTTCCATGAGCAGTTCTTC. The chain employs TRBV29-1 and TRBJ2-1; 7 nucleotides agree with TRBD2. The junction had 11 bases not matched to a gene; V was cut back by 4 bases and J by 8 bases. Germline V lookup: CDR1 SQVTM, CDR2 ANQGSEA. The CDR3 loop spans 14 amino acids.

In its sample, this clonotype was seen a few times. The chain couples TRBV6-1 to TRBJ2-5; 8 nucleotides line up with TRBD2. Trimming took 9 bases from V and 2 from J; bases not matched to a gene: 14. This CDR3 region has 16 residues. Germline V gene lookup returns CDR1 MNHNS and CDR2 SASEGT. In DNA form, the CDR3 reads TGTGCCAGTGGGGCGGGCCAGCGGGGGCTACAAGAGACCCAGTACTTC. Its translation is CASGAGQRGLQETQYF.

The sample holds many counts of this clonotype. CDR3 amino acids: CASSPMWGHREQYF. The DNA for the CDR3 is TGTGCCAGCAGCCCGATGTGGGGGCATCGCGAGCAGTACTTC. The rearrangement uses TRBV3-1 and TRBJ2-7, with D possibly matching TRBD1 (6 bases). CDR3 length equals 14 residues. Germline CDR1 and CDR2: LGHDT and YNNKEL (reference sequence). With 4 bases removed from V and 6 bases from J, the gap between germline ends came to 16 bases.

The V gene is TRBV4-3, the J gene TRBJ2-1, with D hard to call. The germline CDR1 and CDR2 sequences are LGHNA and YSLEER. The ends were cut back, 0 bases at V and 12 bases at J, with 18 bases in the middle. This CDR3 has 15 residues. In DNA, the CDR3 is TGCGCCAGCAGCCAAGATTGGCTGCTTGCCAATCGGCAGTTCTTC. Residues: CASSQDWLLANRQFF.

This clonotype has ten or more counts. The chain uses TRBV10-3 and TRBJ1-2, with 9 bases that match TRBD1. V trimming: 3 bases; J trimming: 7 bases; junction bases outside the gene matches: 9. CDR3 length equals 15 residues. The V gene's germline CDR1 is ENHRY and CDR2 SYGVKD. The CDR3 region is CAISDSGQGTRGYTF. The CDR3 nucleotides read TGTGCCATCAGTGATTCGGGACAGGGTACGCGTGGCTACACCTTC.

This clonotype was seen many times. This rearrangement joins TRBV12-3 or TRBV12-4 to TRBJ1-1; perhaps TRBD1 as D (5 bases). There are 12 residues in the CDR3. Trimming took 1 base from V and 6 from J, leaving 6 bases between them. CDR3 residues: CASSLVGAEAFF. The CDR3 coding sequence is TGTGCCAGCAGTTTAGTAGGGGCTGAAGCTTTCTTT.

This clonotype has at least ten counts. The chain joins TRBV6-5 to TRBJ1-6, with unresolved D. Trimming pared 6 bases from V and 0 bases from J, leaving 9 bases between. Looked up from germline, CDR1 is MNHEY and CDR2 is SVGAGI. This CDR3 contains 15 residues. The CDR3 region has the DNA TGTGCCAGCAGCCCAGTGGACTCCTATAATTCACCCCTCCACTTT. This codes for CASSPVDSYNSPLHF.

A few counts support this clonotype. The gene calls are TRBV28 and TRBJ1-2; 7 bases are shared with TRBD1. Germline-derived CDR1 and CDR2 are MDHEN and SYDVKM. V shed 6 bases and J 4 bases; nucleotides not matched to a gene: 5. The CDR3 spans 13 residues. The CDR3 DNA reads TGTGCCAGCAGGCCCGGGACAGTCTATGGCTACACCTTC. Its protein is CASRPGTVYGYTF.